This TCR beta chain was obtained from a study of cytomegalovirus exposure and HLA in healthy donors. Study summary: Under 85% of 350 to 400 genotyped donors fell in the Caucasian-associated ancestry cluster. General study points: An analysis done earlier found most TCR beta V segments productive about 87% or about 30% of the time. Relative to the approximately 630-donor mean, N-insertions were reportedly fewer in an Asian-associated ancestry cluster in a later analysis. It was 150 or so TCR beta chains that were listed as cytomegalovirus-associated.

PCR primers comprised 60 Vbeta and 13 Jbeta primers. TCRdb's table, derived via immunoSEQ multiplex PCR, lists solely in-frame clones and lacks some. Found here are fewer than 70,000 clones, about 86% of them singletons; the top ten hold approximately 1.7%. V lost 0 bases and J 2 bases, leaving 21 bases between the germline ends. There are 18 residues in the CDR3. The germline gives CDR1 SGHRS, CDR2 YFSETQ. To note about this clone: Antigen unknown.

This TCR was recovered from a man aged 35 to 55 in good health and CMV-seronegative. V gene TRBV5-1 combines with J gene TRBJ2-7; no clear D gene. The sequenced sample consisted of PBMCs. The DNA for the CDR3 is TGCGCCAGCAGCTTGGCCGCTAGTTTGGCCGATCCAACCTACGAGCAGTACTTC. It yields the protein CASSLAASLADPTYEQYF.